This is a list of T cell receptor beta chains from one sample in a study of T cells in Graves' hyperthyroidism and ophthalmopathy. MiXCR was run by TCRdb on the multiplex PCR reads, yielding one entry per CDR3 protein. This table holds a few hundred thousand distinct CDR3 sequences, roughly 13% found once. Specimen: blood. The receptors derive from a woman in her forties with Graves' ophthalmopathy. Both conserved end residues are part of each CDR3. Clone size is stated in some rows and not others, as once, few, many or a class when expanded.

v_gene	j_gene	abundance	CDR3aa
TRBV5-8	TRBJ2-4	few	CASSLGPGVIAKNIQYF
TRBV6-1	TRBJ2-2	many	CASREAGNTGELFF
TRBV29-1	TRBJ1-1	many	CSVAPRGQAAFGAFF
TRBV12-3/TRBV12-4	TRBJ2-7	NA	CASSFKVVMLAGVVSEQYF
TRBV6-1	TRBJ2-7	many	CASIPDRTPYEQYF
TRBV20-1	TRBJ1-1	many	CSARVSAQGQDEAFF
TRBV7-2	TRBJ1-1	many	CASTKWREGTEAFF
TRBV6-1	TRBJ2-4	many	CASTGTNWRLAKNIQYF
TRBV6-5	TRBJ2-7	many	CASSQSSPGTGAYEQYF
TRBV6-1	TRBJ2-2	NA	CASSLGALDRNTGELFF
TRBV20-1	TRBJ2-7	few	CSASTSGVSQLKYEQYF
TRBV9	TRBJ2-7	NA	CASSQGQGPTYEQYF
TRBV29-1	TRBJ2-3	NA	CSGSLGTSTDTQYF
TRBV20-1	TRBJ2-3	many	CSAVDRGTDTQYF
TRBV20-1	TRBJ2-5	many	CSATYTSGRSETQYF
TRBV12-3/TRBV12-4	TRBJ2-5	many	CASSLRRVGETQYF
TRBV11-2	TRBJ2-5	many	CASSLEPGAGEYF
TRBV3-1	TRBJ2-7	many	CASSQGLAGIGYEQYF
TRBV7-9	TRBJ1-2	many	CASSLFQGNGYTF
TRBV6-5	TRBJ2-2	NA	CASSYSAGANTGELFF
TRBV6-1	TRBJ1-5	many	CASSVGQNNQPQHF
TRBV20-1	TRBJ1-2	many	CSARKRDRAYGYTF
TRBV28	TRBJ2-7	many	CASSPSRAGNYEQYF
TRBV6-1	TRBJ2-3	many	CARRATSGGLKGGTDTQYF
TRBV5-1	TRBJ1-1	few	CASSTGALSKGTEAFF
TRBV28	TRBJ2-7	few	CASRALDRQFLYEQYF
TRBV3-1	TRBJ2-1	many	CASSQGPDRADEQFF
TRBV20-1	TRBJ2-4	few	CSAAPYRAPSSDIQYF
TRBV20-1	TRBJ2-3	few	CSATLAGGPDTQYF
TRBV30	TRBJ2-5	many	CAWTKGIETQYF
TRBV15	TRBJ2-4	NA	CATSRGGQGIQYF
TRBV6-1	TRBJ1-2	few	CASSLDEGAKGYTF
TRBV3-1	TRBJ1-3	NA	CASALVESGNTIYF
TRBV2	TRBJ2-7	few	CASSERVEQYF
TRBV9	TRBJ2-3	NA	CASSVNLGITDTQYF
TRBV6-1	TRBJ2-7	many	CASSVETKSSYEQYF
TRBV3-1	TRBJ1-6	few	CASSRGQYRNSPLHF
TRBV28	TRBJ1-2	NA	CASRGAGNYGYTF
TRBV25-1	TRBJ2-5	NA	CASSKRAGEQETQYF